Sequencing of this TCR beta chain was carried out in a study of post-analysis software for immune sequencing data. This clonotype was seen many times. Unique molecular identifiers were carried by the TCR beta cDNA libraries. MiXCR, applied by TCRdb to the PCR reads, yields one record per CDR3 protein. The sample contains 250,000 to 300,000 distinct CDR3 sequences, less than 40% of which appear only once. Sequencing used blood. The sequence derives from a girl aged 5-17 years with multiple sclerosis.

The CDR3 DNA reads TGTGCCAGCAGTTGGGACAGCGAGCAGTACTTC. It specifies CASSWDSEQYF. The chain uses TRBV2 and TRBJ2-7; 7 nucleotides align to TRBD1. CDR1 and CDR2 from the germline V gene are SNHLY and FYNNEI. The CDR3 contains 11 residues. V gave up 5 bases and J gave up 6 bases; unmatched junction bases: 1.